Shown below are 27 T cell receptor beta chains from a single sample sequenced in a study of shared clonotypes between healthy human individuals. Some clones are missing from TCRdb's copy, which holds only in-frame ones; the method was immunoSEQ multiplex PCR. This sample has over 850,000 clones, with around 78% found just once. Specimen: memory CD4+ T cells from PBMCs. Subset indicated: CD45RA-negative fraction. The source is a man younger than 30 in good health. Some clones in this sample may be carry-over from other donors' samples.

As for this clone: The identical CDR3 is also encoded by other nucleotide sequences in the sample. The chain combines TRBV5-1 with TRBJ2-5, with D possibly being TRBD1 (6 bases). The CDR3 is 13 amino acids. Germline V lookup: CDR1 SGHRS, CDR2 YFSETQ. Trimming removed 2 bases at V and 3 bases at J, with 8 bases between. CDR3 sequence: CASSLYREETQYF. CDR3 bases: TGCGCCAGCAGCTTATACAGGGAAGAGACCCAGTACTTC.

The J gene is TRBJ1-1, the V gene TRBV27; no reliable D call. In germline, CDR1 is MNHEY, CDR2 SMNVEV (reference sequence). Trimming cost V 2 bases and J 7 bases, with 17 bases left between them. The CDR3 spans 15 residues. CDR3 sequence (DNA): TGTGCCAGCAGTTTAAACGAGTGGGTGGGTGGTGAAGCTTTCTTT. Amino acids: CASSLNEWVGGEAFF.

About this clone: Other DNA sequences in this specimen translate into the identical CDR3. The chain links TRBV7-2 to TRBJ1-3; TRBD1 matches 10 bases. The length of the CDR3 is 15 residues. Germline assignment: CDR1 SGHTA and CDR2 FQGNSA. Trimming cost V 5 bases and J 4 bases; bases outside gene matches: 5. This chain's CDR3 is CASSPGTGAGNTIYF. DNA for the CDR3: TGTGCCAGCAGCCCCGGGACAGGGGCCGGAAACACCATATATTTT.

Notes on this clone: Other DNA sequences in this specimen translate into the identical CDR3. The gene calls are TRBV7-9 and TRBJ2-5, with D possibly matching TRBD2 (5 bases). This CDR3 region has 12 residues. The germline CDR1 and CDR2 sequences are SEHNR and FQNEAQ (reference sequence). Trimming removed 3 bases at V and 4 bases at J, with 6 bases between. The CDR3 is CASSFGRETQYF. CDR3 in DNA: TGTGCCAGCAGCTTTGGGAGAGAGACCCAGTACTTC.

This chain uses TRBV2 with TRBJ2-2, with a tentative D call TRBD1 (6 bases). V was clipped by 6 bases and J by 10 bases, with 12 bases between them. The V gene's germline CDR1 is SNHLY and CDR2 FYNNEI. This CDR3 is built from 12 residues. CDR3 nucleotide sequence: TGTGCCAGCAGAGTACAGGGAGAGGAGCTGTTTTTT. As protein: CASRVQGEELFF. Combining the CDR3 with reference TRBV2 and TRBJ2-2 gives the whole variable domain EPEVTQTPSHQVTQMGQEVILRCVPISNHLYFYWYRQILGQKVEFLVSFYNNEISEKSEIFDDQFSVERPDGSNFTLKIRSTKLEDSAMYFCASRVQGEELFFGEGSRLTVL.

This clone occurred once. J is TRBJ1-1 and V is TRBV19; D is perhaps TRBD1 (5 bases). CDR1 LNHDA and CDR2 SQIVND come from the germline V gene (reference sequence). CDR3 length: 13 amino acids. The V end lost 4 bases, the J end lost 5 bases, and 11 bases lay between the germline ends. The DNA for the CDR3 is TGTGCCAGTAGTAATACAGGAAGGACTGAAGCTTTCTTT. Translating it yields CASSNTGRTEAFF.

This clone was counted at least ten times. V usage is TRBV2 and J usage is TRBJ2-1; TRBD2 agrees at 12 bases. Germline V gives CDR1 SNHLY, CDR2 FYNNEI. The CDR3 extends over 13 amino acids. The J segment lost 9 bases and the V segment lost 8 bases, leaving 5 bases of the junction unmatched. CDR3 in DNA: TGTGCCAGCCACCCTAGCGGGAGGGGTGAGCAGTTCTTC. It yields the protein CASHPSGRGEQFF.

The DNA of the CDR3 is TGCGCCAGCAGCCTCAGGACTAGCGAATACAATGAGCAGTTCTTC. Translated: CASSLRTSEYNEQFF. V gene TRBV5-1 combines with J gene TRBJ2-1; 9 nucleotides line up with TRBD2. CDR3 size: 15 residues. The germline V gene encodes CDR1 SGHRS and CDR2 YFSETQ. The J segment lost 4 bases and the V segment lost 4 bases, leaving 6 bases of the junction unmatched.

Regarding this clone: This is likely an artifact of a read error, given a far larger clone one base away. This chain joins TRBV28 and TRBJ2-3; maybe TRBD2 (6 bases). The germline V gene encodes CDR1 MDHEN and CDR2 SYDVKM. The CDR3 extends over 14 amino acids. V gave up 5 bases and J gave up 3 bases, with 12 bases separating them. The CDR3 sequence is CASSTRLETDTQYF. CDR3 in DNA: TGTGCCAGCAGTACCAGACTAGAGACAGATACGCAGTATTTT.

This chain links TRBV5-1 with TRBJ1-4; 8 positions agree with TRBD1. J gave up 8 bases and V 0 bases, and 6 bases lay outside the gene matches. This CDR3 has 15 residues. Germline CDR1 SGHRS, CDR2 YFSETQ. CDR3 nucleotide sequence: TGCGCCAGCAGCTTGGAATACAGGGGGAACGAAAAACTGTTTTTT. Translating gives CASSLEYRGNEKLFF.

The CDR3 is CASSPGPSLRGYTF. CDR3 bases: TGTGCCAGCAGTCCGGGACCCTCTCTGCGGGGCTACACCTTC. J is TRBJ1-2 and V is TRBV6-4; possibly TRBD1 for D (5 bases). CDR1 and CDR2 (germline): MRHNA, SNTAGT. The CDR3 contains 14 residues. V was pared by 5 bases and J by 8 bases, with 18 bases between.

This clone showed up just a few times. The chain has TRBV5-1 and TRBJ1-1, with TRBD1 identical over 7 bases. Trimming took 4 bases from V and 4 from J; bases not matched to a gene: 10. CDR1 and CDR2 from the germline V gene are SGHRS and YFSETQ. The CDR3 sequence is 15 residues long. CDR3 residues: CASSEETGPFTEAFF. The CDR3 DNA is TGCGCCAGCAGCGAGGAGACAGGGCCCTTCACTGAAGCTTTCTTT.

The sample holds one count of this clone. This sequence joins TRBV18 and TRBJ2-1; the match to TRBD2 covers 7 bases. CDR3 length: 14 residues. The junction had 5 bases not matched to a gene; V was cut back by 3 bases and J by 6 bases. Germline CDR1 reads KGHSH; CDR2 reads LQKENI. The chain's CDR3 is CASSPGGSPNEQFF. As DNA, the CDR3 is TGTGCCAGCTCACCGGGCGGGAGCCCCAATGAGCAGTTCTTC.

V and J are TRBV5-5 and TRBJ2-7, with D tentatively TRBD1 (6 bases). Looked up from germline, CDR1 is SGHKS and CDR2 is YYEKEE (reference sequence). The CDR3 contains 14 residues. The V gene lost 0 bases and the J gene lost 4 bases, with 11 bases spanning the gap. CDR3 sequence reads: CASSLADRRYEQYF. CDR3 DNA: TGTGCCAGCAGCTTGGCCGACAGGCGGTACGAGCAGTACTTC.

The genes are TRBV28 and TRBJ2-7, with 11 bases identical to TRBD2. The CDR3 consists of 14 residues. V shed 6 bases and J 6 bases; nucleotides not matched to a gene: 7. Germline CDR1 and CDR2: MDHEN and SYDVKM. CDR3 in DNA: TGTGCCAGCAGCCAGCCCGGGACTAGCGGCGAGCAGTACTTC. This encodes CASSQPGTSGEQYF.

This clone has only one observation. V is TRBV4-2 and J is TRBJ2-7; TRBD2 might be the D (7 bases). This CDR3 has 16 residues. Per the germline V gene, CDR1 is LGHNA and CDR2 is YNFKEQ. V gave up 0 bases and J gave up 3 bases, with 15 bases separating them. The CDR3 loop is CASSQELWGGNYEQYF. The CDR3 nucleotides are TGTGCCAGCAGCCAAGAGCTGTGGGGGGGCAACTACGAGCAGTACTTC.

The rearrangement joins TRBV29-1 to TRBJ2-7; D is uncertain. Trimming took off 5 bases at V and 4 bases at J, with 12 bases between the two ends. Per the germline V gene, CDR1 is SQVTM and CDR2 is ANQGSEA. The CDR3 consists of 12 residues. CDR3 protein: CSVLGDSYEQYF. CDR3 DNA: TGCAGCGTTCTAGGCGATTCGTACGAGCAGTACTTC.

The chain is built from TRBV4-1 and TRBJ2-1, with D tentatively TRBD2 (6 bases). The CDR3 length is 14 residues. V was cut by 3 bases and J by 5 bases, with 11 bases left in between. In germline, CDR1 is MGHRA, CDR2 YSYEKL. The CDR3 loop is CASSHAGMDNEQFF. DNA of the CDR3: TGCGCCAGCAGCCATGCGGGAATGGACAATGAGCAGTTCTTC.

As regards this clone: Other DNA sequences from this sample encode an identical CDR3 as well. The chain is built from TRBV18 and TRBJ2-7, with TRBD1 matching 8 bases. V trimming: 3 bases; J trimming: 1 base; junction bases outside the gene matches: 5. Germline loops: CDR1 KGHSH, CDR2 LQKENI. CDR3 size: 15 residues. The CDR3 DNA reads TGTGCCAGCTCACCTGACAGGGGCGGTTCCTACGAGCAGTACTTC. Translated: CASSPDRGGSYEQYF.

The CDR3, as DNA: TGTGCCAGCAGCTTGGTGGGGAAGAACACCGGGGAGCTGTTTTTT. Translated: CASSLVGKNTGELFF. This rearrangement joins TRBV5-4 to TRBJ2-2; no definite D call. The germline CDR1 and CDR2 sequences are SGHNT and YYREEE (reference sequence). V shed 0 bases and J shed 1 base, with 7 bases lying between them. The CDR3 consists of 15 residues.

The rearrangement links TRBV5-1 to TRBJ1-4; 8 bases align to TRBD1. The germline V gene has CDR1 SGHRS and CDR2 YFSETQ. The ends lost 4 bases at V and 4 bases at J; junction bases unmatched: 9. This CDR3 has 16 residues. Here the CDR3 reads CASSTGTGSFNEKLFF. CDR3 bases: TGCGCCAGCAGCACCGGGACAGGCAGCTTTAATGAAAAACTGTTTTTT.

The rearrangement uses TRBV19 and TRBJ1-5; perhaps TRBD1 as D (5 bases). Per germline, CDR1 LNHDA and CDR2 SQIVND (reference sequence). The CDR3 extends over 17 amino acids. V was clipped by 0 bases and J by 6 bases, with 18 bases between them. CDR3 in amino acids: CASSIDRLTAVGQPQHF. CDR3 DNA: TGTGCCAGTAGTATAGATCGTTTGACAGCAGTGGGTCAGCCCCAGCATTTT. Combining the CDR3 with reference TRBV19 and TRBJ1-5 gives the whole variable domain DGGITQSPKYLFRKEGQNVTLSCEQNLNHDAMYWYRQDPGQGLRLIYYSQIVNDFQKGDIAEGYSVSREKKESFPLTVTSAQKNPTAFYLCASSIDRLTAVGQPQHFGDGTRLSIL.

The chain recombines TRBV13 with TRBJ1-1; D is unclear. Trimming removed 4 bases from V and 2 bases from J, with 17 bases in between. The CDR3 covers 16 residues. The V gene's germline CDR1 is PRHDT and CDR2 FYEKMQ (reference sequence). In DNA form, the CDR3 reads TGTGCCAGCAGCTCGCCCCGGGAGAGAGATAACACTGAAGCTTTCTTT. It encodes CASSSPRERDNTEAFF.

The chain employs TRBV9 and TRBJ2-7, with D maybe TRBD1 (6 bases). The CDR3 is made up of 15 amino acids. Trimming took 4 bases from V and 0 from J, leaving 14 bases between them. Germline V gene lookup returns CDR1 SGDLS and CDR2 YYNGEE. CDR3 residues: CASSPRTANSYEQYF. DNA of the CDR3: TGTGCCAGCAGCCCAAGGACAGCGAACTCCTACGAGCAGTACTTC. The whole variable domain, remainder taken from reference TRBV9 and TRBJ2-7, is DSGVTQTPKHLITATGQRVTLRCSPRSGDLSVYWYQQSLDQGLQFLIQYYNGEERAKGNILERFSAQQFPDLHSELNLSSLELGDSALYFCASSPRTANSYEQYFGPGTRLTVT.

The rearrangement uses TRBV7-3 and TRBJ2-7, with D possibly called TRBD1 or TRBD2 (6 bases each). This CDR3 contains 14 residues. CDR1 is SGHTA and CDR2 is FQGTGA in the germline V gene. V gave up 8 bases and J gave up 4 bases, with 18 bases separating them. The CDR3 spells CASARRGGPYEQYF. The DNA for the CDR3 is TGTGCCAGCGCCCGCCGAGGGGGGCCATACGAGCAGTACTTC.

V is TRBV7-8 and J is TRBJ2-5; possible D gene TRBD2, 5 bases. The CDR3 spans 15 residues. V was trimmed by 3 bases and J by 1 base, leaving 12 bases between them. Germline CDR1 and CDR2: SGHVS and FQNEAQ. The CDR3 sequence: CASSFLGSGQETQYF. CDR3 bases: TGTGCCAGCAGCTTCCTGGGGAGCGGCCAAGAGACCCAGTACTTC.

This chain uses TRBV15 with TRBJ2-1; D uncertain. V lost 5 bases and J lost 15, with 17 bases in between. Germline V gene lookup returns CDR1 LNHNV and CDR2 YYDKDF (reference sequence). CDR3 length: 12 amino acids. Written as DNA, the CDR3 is TGTGCCACCAGCGAGAGGCAGCAAAAGGCGTTCTTC. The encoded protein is CATSERQQKAFF.